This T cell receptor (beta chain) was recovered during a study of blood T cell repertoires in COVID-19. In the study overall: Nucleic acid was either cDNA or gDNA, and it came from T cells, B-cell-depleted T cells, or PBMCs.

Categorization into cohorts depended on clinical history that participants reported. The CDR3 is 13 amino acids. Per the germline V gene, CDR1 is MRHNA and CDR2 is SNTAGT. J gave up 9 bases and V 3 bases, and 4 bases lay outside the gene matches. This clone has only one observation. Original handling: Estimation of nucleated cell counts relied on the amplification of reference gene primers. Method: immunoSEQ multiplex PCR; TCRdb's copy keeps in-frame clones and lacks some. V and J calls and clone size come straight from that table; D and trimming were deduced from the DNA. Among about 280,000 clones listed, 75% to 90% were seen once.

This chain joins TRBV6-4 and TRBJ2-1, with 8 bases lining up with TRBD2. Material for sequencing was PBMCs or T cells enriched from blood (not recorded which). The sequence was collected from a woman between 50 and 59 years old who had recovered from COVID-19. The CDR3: CASSETSEGEQFF. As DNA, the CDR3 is TGTGCCAGCAGTGAGACTAGCGAGGGTGAGCAGTTCTTC.